This T cell receptor (beta chain) is drawn from a study of OX40 agonist ivuxolimab in advanced cancers. V was shortened by 2 bases and J by 1 base, with 6 bases between the two germline ends. Germline lookup yields CDR1 SGHKS and CDR2 YYEKEE (reference sequence). The CDR3 consists of 13 residues. Repertoires were generated with immunoSEQ multiplex PCR, while TCRdb's copy carries only in-frame clones and drops some. The data show approximately 60,000 clones, about 83% seen once. The V gene is TRBV5-5, the J gene TRBJ1-1, with D possibly being TRBD1 (5 bases). This material consisted of CD4+ or CD8+ T cells sorted from blood, taken in a trial of the OX40 agonist ivuxolimab. The source of this sequence is an adult with an advanced solid tumor such as melanoma, head and neck, liver or kidney cancer. In DNA form, the CDR3 reads TGTGCCAGCAGCTTCGACAGGAACACTGAAGCTTTCTTT. This codes for CASSFDRNTEAFF.